This T cell receptor (beta chain) is from a study of blood T cell repertoires in COVID-19. Study at large: Sites in the United States, Italy and Spain provided acute and convalescent COVID-19 samples. T cells, B-cell-depleted T cells, or PBMCs provided the cDNA or gDNA that served as material.

This CDR3 has 15 residues. V was cut by 6 bases and J by 8 bases, with 19 bases left in between. Germline V gene sequence: CDR1 MDHEN, CDR2 SYDVKM. The study drew participants aged about 18 to 89 years from some 24 US areas. Recovered participants had two consecutive negative NP/OP PCR tests, healthcare professional clearance, or symptom resolution. This table comes from immunoSEQ multiplex PCR, and its TCRdb copy is limited to in-frame clones, with some not included. The sample lists approximately 300,000 clones, roughly 88% seen once, with 4.3% in the top ten. Sequencing was done on a sample of PBMCs or T cells enriched from blood (not recorded which). The chain carries TRBV28 and TRBJ1-4, with D unresolved. This sequence was found in a woman in her thirties who had recovered from COVID-19. CDR3 amino acids: CASSPARPEEEKLFF. The CDR3 nucleotides read TGTGCCAGCAGCCCGGCCCGGCCGGAGGAGGAAAAACTGTTTTTT.